This T cell receptor beta chain was found in a study of T-cell reconstitution after alpha-beta-depleted transplantation in children. Study observations and caveats: Several hundred expanded graft clones reportedly gave rise to the alpha-beta T cells present about two months after transplant. Some patients showed high day-60 TCRbeta diversity, which derived from surviving recipient T cells and thymic progenitors.

Preparation of the TCRbeta library was carried out with unique molecular identifiers. TCRdb reanalysed the PCR reads using MiXCR and keeps one entry per CDR3 protein. The data hold about 290,000 distinct CDR3 sequences, with about 9.5% observed a single time. This clonotype has ten or more counts. Antigen unknown. V lost 1 base to trimming and J lost 9 bases, with 9 bases between them. Germline V lookup: CDR1 SGHNT, CDR2 YENEEA. There are 12 residues in the CDR3. The gene calls are TRBV11-3 and TRBJ2-5; weak D call: TRBD2 (5 bases). The sequence came from a boy younger than two with acute myeloid leukemia, due to receive a stem cell transplant. This specimen was PBMCs, taken before TCRalphabeta/CD19-depleted stem cell transplant. The chain's CDR3 is CASSLGQEAQYF. CDR3 DNA: TGTGCCAGCAGCTTAGGGCAGGAGGCCCAGTACTTC.